This T cell receptor (beta chain) was profiled in a study of T cell changes during pregnancy in multiple sclerosis. Trimming took 0 bases from V and 10 from J, leaving 7 bases between them. The CDR3 has 12 residues. The germline V gene has CDR1 LGHNT and CDR2 FRNRAP. Sequenced by immunoSEQ multiplex PCR; TCRdb stores in-frame clones only, minus some. The repertoire holds about 40,000 clones, with around 94% as singletons. Concerning this clone itself: This same CDR3 is encoded by further DNA sequences in the sample.

Sequences were derived from peripheral blood, sampled before pregnancy. This receptor was identified in a female donor with multiple sclerosis, enrolled in a pregnancy study. The chain carries TRBV12-5 and TRBJ1-5; the D is unclear. The CDR3 sequence is CASGLVLLPQHF. CDR3 nucleotides: TGTGCTAGTGGTTTGGTACTATTACCCCAGCATTTT.